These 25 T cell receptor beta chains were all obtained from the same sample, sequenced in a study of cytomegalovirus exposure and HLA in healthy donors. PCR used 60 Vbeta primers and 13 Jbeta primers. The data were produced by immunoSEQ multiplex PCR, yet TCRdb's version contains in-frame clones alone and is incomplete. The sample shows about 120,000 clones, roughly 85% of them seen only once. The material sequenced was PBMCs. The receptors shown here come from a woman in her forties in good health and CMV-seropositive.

The CDR3 here is CASTGAGELFF. CDR3 in DNA: TGTGCCAGTACAGGGGCCGGGGAGCTGTTTTTT. V is TRBV11-2 and J is TRBJ2-2, with 7 bases aligning to TRBD1. After removal of 9 bases from V and 6 bases from J, the junction contained 1 base not matched to a gene. The CDR3 runs 11 residues. Per germline, CDR1 SGHAT and CDR2 FQNNGV.

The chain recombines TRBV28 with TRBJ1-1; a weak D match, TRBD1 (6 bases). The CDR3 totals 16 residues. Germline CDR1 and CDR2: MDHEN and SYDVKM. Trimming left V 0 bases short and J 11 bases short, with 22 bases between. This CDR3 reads CASSLWNPTGKVRAFF. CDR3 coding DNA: TGTGCCAGCAGTTTATGGAATCCTACAGGGAAGGTGAGGGCTTTCTTT.

This CDR3 reads CAWSPSGGEQYF. The CDR3, as DNA: TGTGCCTGGAGCCCTAGCGGGGGGGAGCAGTACTTC. V gene TRBV30 combines with J gene TRBJ2-7, with 11 bases aligning to TRBD2. CDR1 is GTSNPN and CDR2 is SVGIG in the germline V gene (reference sequence). CDR3 size: 12 residues. Trimming removed 3 bases from V and 7 bases from J; junction bases left unmatched: 2.

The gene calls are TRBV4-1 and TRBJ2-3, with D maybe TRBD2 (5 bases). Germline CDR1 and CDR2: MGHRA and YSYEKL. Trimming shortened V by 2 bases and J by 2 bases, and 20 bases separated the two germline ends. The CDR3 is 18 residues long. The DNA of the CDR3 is TGCGCCAGCAGCCAATACCCTATCACCACGACTACCACAGATACGCAGTATTTT. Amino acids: CASSQYPITTTTTDTQYF.

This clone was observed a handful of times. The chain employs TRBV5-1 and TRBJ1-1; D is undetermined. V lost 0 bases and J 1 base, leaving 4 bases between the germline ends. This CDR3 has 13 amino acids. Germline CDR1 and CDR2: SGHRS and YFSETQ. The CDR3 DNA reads TGCGCCAGCAGCTTGGTCAGGAACACTGAAGCTTTCTTT. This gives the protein CASSLVRNTEAFF.

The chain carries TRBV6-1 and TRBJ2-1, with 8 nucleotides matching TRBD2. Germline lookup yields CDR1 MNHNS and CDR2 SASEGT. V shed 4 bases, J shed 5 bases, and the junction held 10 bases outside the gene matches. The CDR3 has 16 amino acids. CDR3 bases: TGTGCCAGCAGTGCCCACAGCGGGAGTCGGAACAATGAGCAGTTCTTC. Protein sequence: CASSAHSGSRNNEQFF.

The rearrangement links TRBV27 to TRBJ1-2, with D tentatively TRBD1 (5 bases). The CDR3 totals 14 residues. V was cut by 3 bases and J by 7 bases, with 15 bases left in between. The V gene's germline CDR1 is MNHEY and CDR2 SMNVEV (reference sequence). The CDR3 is CASSFTDTGRGYTF. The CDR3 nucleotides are TGTGCCAGCAGTTTTACGGACACTGGACGTGGCTACACCTTC.

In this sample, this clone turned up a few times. The CDR3 coding sequence is TGTGCCAGCAGCCCACGCGGTTCCTACGAGCAGTACTTC. Translation gives CASSPRGSYEQYF. This rearrangement joins TRBV11-2 to TRBJ2-7; the D is unclear. This CDR3 is built from 13 residues. Germline V gives CDR1 SGHAT, CDR2 FQNNGV. The V end lost 5 bases, the J end lost 1 base, and 9 bases lay between the germline ends.

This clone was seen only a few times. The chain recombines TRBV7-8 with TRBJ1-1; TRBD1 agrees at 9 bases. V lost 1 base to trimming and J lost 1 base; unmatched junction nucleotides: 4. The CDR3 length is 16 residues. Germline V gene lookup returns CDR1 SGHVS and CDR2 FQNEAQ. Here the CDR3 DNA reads TGTGCCAGCAGCTTAGACACGGGACAGGGGAACACTGAAGCTTTCTTT. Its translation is CASSLDTGQGNTEAFF.

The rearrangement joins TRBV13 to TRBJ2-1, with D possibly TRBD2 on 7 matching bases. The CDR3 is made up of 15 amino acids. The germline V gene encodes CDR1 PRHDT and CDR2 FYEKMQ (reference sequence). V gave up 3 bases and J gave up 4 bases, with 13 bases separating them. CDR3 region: CASSLKGGGYNEQFF. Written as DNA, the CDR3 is TGTGCCAGCAGCTTGAAGGGGGGGGGATACAATGAGCAGTTCTTC.

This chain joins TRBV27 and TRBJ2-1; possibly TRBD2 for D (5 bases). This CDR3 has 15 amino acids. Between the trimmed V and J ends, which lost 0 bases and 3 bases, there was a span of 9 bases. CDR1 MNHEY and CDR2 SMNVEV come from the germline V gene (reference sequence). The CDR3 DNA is TGTGCCAGCAGTTTATCGACTACATACTACAATGAGCAGTTCTTC. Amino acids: CASSLSTTYYNEQFF.

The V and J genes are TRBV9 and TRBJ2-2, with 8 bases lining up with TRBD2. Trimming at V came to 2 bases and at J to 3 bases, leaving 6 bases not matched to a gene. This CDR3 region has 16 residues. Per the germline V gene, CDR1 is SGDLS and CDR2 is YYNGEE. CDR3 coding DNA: TGTGCCAGCAGCGTTTCTATGCGGGGGGACACCGGGGAGCTGTTTTTT. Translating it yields CASSVSMRGDTGELFF.

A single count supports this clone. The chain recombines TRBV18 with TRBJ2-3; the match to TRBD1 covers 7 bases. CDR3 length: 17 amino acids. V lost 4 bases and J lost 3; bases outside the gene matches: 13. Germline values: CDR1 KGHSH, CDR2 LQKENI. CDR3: CASSLRQGSISTDTQYF. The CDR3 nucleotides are TGTGCCAGCTCACTTCGACAGGGAAGTATAAGTACAGATACGCAGTATTTT.

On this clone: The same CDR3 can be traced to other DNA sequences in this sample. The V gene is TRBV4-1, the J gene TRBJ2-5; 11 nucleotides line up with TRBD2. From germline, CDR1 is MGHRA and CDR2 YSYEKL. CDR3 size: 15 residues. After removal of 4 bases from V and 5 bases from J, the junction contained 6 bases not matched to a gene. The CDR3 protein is CASSPLAGDGETQYF. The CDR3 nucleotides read TGCGCCAGCAGCCCACTAGCGGGAGATGGGGAGACCCAGTACTTC.

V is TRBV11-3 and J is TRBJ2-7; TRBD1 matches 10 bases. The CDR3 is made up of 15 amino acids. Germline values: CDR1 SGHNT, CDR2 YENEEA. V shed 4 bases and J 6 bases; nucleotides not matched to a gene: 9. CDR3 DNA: TGTGCCAGCAGCTCGGGGACAGGGGACTCGGGCGAGCAGTACTTC. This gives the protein CASSSGTGDSGEQYF.

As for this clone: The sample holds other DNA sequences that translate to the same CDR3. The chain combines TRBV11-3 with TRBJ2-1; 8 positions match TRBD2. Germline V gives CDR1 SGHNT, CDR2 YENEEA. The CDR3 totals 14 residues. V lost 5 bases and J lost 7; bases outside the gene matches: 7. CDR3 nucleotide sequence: TGTGCCAGCAGCCCCGGGGGGGGGTGGAATGAGCAGTTCTTC. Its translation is CASSPGGGWNEQFF. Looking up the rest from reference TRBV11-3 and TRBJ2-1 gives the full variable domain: EAGVVQSPRYKIIEKKQPVAFWCNPISGHNTLYWYLQNLGQGPELLIRYENEEAVDDSQLPKDRFSAERLKGVDSTLKIQPAELGDSAVYLCASSPGGGWNEQFFGPGTRLTVL.

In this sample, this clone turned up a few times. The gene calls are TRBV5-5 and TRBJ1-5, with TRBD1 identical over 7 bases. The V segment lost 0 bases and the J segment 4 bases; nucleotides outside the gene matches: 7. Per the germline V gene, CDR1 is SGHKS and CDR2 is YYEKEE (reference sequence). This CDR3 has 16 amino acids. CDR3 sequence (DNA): TGTGCCAGCAGCTTGGCCGGACAGGCGGTAAATCAGCCCCAGCATTTT. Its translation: CASSLAGQAVNQPQHF. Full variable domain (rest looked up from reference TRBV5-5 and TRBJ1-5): DAGVTQSPTHLIKTRGQQVTLRCSPISGHKSVSWYQQVLGQGPQFIFQYYEKEERGRGNFPDRFSARQFPNYSSELNVNALLLGDSALYLCASSLAGQAVNQPQHFGDGTRLSIL.

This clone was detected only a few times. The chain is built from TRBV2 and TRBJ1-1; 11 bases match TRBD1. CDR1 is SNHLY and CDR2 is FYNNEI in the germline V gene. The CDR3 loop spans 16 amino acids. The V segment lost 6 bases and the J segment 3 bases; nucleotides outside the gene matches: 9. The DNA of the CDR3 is TGTGCCAGCAGCCCGGGACAGGGGGATGCCTACACTGAAGCTTTCTTT. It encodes CASSPGQGDAYTEAFF.

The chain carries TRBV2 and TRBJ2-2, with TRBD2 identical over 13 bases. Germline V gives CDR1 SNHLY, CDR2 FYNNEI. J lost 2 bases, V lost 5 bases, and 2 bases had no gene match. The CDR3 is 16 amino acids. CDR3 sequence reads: CASSRLAGGNTGELFF. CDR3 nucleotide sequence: TGTGCCAGCAGTCGACTAGCGGGAGGTAACACCGGGGAGCTGTTTTTT.

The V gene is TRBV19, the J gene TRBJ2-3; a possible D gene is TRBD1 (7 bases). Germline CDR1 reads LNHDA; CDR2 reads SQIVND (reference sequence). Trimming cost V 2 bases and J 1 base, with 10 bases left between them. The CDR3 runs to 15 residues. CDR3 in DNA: TGTGCCAGTAGTATAACAGGGGAGGGCACAGATACGCAGTATTTT. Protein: CASSITGEGTDTQYF.

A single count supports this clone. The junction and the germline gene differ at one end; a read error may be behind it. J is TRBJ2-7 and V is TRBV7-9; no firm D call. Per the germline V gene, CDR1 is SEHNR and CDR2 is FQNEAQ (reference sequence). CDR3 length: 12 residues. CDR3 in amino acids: CSSSSGVREQYF. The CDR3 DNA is TGTTCCAGCAGCTCTGGAGTACGCGAGCAGTACTTC.

CDR3 sequence (DNA): TGCGCCAGCAGCCAAGATCAGGGCTCTGGAAACACCATATATTTT. It specifies CASSQDQGSGNTIYF. The V and J genes are TRBV4-1 and TRBJ1-3; tentative D call: TRBD1 (5 bases). This CDR3 is 15 amino acids long. Trimming stripped 0 bases from V and 0 bases from J, with 6 bases between. Per the germline V gene, CDR1 is MGHRA and CDR2 is YSYEKL.

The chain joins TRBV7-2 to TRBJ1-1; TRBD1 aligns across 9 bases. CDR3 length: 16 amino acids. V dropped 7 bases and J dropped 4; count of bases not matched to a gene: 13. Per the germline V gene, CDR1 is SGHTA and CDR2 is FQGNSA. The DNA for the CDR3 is TGTGCCAGCATCGGACAGGGGACTAAGACGGGCACTGAAGCTTTCTTT. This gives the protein CASIGQGTKTGTEAFF.

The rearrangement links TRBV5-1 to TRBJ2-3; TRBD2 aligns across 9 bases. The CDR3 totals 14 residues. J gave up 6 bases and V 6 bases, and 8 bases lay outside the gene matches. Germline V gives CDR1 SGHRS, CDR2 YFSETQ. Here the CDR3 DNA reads TGCGCCAGCACACCCCTAGCGGGACCCGATACGCAGTATTTT. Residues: CASTPLAGPDTQYF. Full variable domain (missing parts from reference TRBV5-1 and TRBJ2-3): KAGVTQTPRYLIKTRGQQVTLSCSPISGHRSVSWYQQTPGQGLQFLFEYFSETQRNKGNFPGRFSGRQFSNSRSEMNVSTLELGDSALYLCASTPLAGPDTQYFGPGTRLTVL.

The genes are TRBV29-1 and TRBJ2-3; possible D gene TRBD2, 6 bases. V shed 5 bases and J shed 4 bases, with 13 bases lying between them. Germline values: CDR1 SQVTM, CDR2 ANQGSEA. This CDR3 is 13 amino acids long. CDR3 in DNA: TGCAGCGTTAACTTAGGGGAGGCAGATACGCAGTATTTT. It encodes CSVNLGEADTQYF.